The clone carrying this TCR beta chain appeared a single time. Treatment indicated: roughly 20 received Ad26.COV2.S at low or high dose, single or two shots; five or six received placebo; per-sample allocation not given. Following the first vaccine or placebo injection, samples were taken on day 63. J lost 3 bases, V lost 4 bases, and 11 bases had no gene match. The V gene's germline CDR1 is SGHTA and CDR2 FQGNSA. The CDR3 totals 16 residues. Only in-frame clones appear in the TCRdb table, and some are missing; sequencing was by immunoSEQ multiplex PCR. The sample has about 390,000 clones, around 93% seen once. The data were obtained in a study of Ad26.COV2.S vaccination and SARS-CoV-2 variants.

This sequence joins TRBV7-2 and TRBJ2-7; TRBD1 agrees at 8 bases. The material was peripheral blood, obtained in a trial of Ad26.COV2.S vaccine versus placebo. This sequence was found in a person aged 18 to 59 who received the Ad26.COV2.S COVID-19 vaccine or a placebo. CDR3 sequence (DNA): TGTGCCAGCAGCTCCACCCCGCGGACAGGGTACTACGAGCAGTACTTC. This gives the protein CASSSTPRTGYYEQYF. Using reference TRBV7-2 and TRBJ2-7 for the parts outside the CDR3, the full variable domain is GAGVSQSPSNKVTEKGKDVELRCDPISGHTALYWYRQSLGQGLEFLIYFQGNSAPDKSGLPSDRFSAERTGGSVSTLTIQRTQQEDSAVYLCASSSTPRTGYYEQYFGPGTRLTVT.